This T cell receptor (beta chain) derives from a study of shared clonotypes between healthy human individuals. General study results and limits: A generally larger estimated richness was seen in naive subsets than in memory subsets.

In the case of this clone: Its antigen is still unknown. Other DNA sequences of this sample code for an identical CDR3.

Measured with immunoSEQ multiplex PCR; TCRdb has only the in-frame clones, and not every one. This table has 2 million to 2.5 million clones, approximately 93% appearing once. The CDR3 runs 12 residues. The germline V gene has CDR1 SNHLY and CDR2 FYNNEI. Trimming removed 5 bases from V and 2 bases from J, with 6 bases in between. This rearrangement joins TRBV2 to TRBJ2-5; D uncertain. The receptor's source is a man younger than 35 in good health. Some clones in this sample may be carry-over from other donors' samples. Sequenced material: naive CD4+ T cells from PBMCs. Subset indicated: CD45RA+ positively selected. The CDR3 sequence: CASSQFQETQYF. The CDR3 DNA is TGTGCCAGCAGTCAATTTCAAGAGACCCAGTACTTC. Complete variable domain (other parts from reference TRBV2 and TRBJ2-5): EPEVTQTPSHQVTQMGQEVILRCVPISNHLYFYWYRQILGQKVEFLVSFYNNEISEKSEIFDDQFSVERPDGSNFTLKIRSTKLEDSAMYFCASSQFQETQYFGPGTRLLVL.